This T cell receptor (beta chain) was identified during a study of T cells expressing NK-cell markers. As for the study in general: All TCR beta repertoires analysed originated from sorted CD3+CD56+NKG2C+, CD3+CD56+NKG2C- and CD3+CD56-NKG2C+ T cells. Study-wide results and limits: A range of about 1.0-7.5% of CD8+ T cells consisted of dominant NKG2C+ clonotypes in 5 or 6 donors.

As concerns this clonotype: Its antigen is unknown.

TCRdb re-called the 5' RACE reads and gives one entry per CDR3 protein, without DNA. The repertoire shows about 400,000 distinct CDR3 sequences; the top ten hold about 10%. CDR1 is SGHDT and CDR2 is YYEEEE in the germline V gene. The length of the CDR3 is 14 residues. The TCR sequence derives from a woman aged 50 to 60 in good health. This rearrangement joins TRBV5-6 to TRBJ2-1; TCRdb designates TRBD1, a call that cannot be tested without DNA. The sequencing sample was made of blood T cells: a sorted CD56 or NKG2C T cell subset, CD4+ or CD8+ T cells, or bulk PBMC T cells (not recorded which). The CDR3 sequence: CASSPQGWGNEQFF.